This T cell receptor (beta chain) was recovered during a study of blood T cell repertoires in COVID-19. Study-level information: The United States, Italy and Spain supplied acute and convalescent COVID-19 samples.

The J segment lost 6 bases and the V segment lost 5 bases, leaving 1 base of the junction unmatched. This CDR3 spans 12 amino acids. The V gene's germline CDR1 is MNHEY and CDR2 SMNVEV (reference sequence). Produced via immunoSEQ multiplex PCR; TCRdb's table is partial and in-frame only. The table records 150,000 to 200,000 clones, around 90% of them present only once. Sequencing was carried out using peripheral blood. The chain joins TRBV27 to TRBJ1-1; 9 bases match TRBD1. This sequence was found in a human donor in a cohort sampled during active COVID-19. The DNA for the CDR3 is TGTGCCAGCAGTCGACAGGGGGCTGAAGCTTTCTTT. It is translated as CASSRQGAEAFF.